What follows are 29 T cell receptor beta chains derived from one specimen sequenced in a study of shared clonotypes between healthy human individuals. TCRdb's copy holds only in-frame clones and misses some; the assay was immunoSEQ multiplex PCR. This sample has 2 million to 2.5 million clones, with more than 80% found just once. Sequencing was carried out using naive CD4+ T cells from PBMCs. Subset specified: CD45RA+ positively selected. These TCRs come from a man aged 18 to 29 in good health. Some clones in this sample may be carry-over from other donors' samples.

V and J are TRBV7-2 and TRBJ2-7; either TRBD1 or TRBD2 may supply D (5 bases each). The CDR3 consists of 15 residues. V shed 4 bases and J shed 3 bases, with 16 bases lying between them. Germline V gene sequence: CDR1 SGHTA, CDR2 FQGNSA. CDR3 DNA sequence: TGTGCCAGCAGCTACCGAGCCGGGACGGTCTACGAGCAGTACTTC. Protein product: CASSYRAGTVYEQYF.

This chain links TRBV5-1 with TRBJ2-1, with D perhaps matching TRBD2 (7 bases). The germline gives CDR1 SGHRS, CDR2 YFSETQ. The V end lost 2 bases, the J end lost 7 bases, and 13 bases lay between the germline ends. There are 14 residues in the CDR3. The CDR3 protein is CASSLQGGENEQFF. The CDR3 DNA sequence: TGCGCCAGCAGCTTACAGGGAGGGGAGAATGAGCAGTTCTTC. The full variable domain, with the rest looked up from reference TRBV5-1 and TRBJ2-1, is KAGVTQTPRYLIKTRGQQVTLSCSPISGHRSVSWYQQTPGQGLQFLFEYFSETQRNKGNFPGRFSGRQFSNSRSEMNVSTLELGDSALYLCASSLQGGENEQFFGPGTRLTVL.

This sequence joins TRBV19 and TRBJ1-3; D is unclear. The CDR3 has 13 amino acids. Germline V gene sequence: CDR1 LNHDA, CDR2 SQIVND (reference sequence). V was clipped by 7 bases and J by 0 bases, with 7 bases between them. The CDR3 loop is CASIPSSGNTIYF. The CDR3, as DNA: TGTGCCAGTATCCCGAGCTCTGGAAACACCATATATTTT.

The chain's CDR3 is CASSSGQIENYGYTF. The CDR3 DNA reads as TGTGCCAGCAGCTCCGGACAGATTGAGAACTATGGCTACACCTTC. The rearrangement links TRBV5-4 to TRBJ1-2; D is perhaps TRBD1 (6 bases). This CDR3 is built from 15 residues. Trimming took off 3 bases at V and 2 bases at J, with 14 bases between the two ends. Germline CDR1 reads SGHNT; CDR2 reads YYREEE (reference sequence).

Note on this clone: The same CDR3 can be traced to other DNA sequences in this sample. The chain's CDR3 is CAWSPGSETQYF. The CDR3 bases are TGTGCCTGGAGTCCCGGGTCGGAGACCCAGTACTTC. The rearrangement links TRBV30 to TRBJ2-5; D is unclear. This CDR3 contains 12 residues. Trimming stripped 2 bases from V and 5 bases from J, with 9 bases between. The germline gives CDR1 GTSNPN, CDR2 SVGIG (reference sequence).

This rearrangement joins TRBV4-3 to TRBJ2-5; D is possibly TRBD2 (6 bases). The DNA end favors TRBJ2-7, so the J call may be wrong. The CDR3 consists of 16 residues. Germline CDR1 is LGHNA and CDR2 is YSLEER. The CDR3 bases are TGCGCCAGCAGCCGGGGACTGCTGAAATTCTCCTACGAGCAGTACTTC. It is translated as CASSRGLLKFSYEQYF.

V and J are TRBV5-4 and TRBJ1-4; D is uncertain. The CDR3 is 13 amino acids. The V gene's germline CDR1 is SGHNT and CDR2 YYREEE (reference sequence). The ends were cut back, 0 bases at V and 6 bases at J, with 6 bases in the middle. CDR3: CASSLVGDEKLFF. In DNA, the CDR3 is TGTGCCAGCAGCTTGGTGGGCGATGAAAAACTGTTTTTT.

This chain joins TRBV30 and TRBJ1-6, with TRBD1 matching 8 bases. Trimming removed 2 bases from V and 0 bases from J; junction bases left unmatched: 9. The V gene's germline CDR1 is GTSNPN and CDR2 SVGIG (reference sequence). The CDR3 sequence is 18 residues long. CDR3 sequence (DNA): TGTGCCTGGAGTAGGGAGACAGGGGTTACCTCCTATAATTCACCCCTCCACTTT. Translation: CAWSRETGVTSYNSPLHF.

The CDR3 loop is CASSRILPGEKLFF. CDR3 DNA sequence: TGTGCCAGCAGCCGGATTCTACCGGGAGAAAAACTGTTTTTT. The chain employs TRBV7-9 and TRBJ1-4; D remains ambiguous. CDR3 length: 14 residues. V was cut by 5 bases and J by 8 bases, with 15 bases left in between. In germline, CDR1 is SEHNR, CDR2 FQNEAQ (reference sequence).

In nucleotides, the CDR3 is TGTGCCTGGAGTCCCGGGGAGGGTGGCTACACCTTC. Protein sequence: CAWSPGEGGYTF. This chain uses TRBV30 with TRBJ1-2; D ambiguous. Germline assignment: CDR1 GTSNPN and CDR2 SVGIG (reference sequence). The CDR3 has 12 amino acids. V dropped 2 bases and J dropped 7 bases, with 11 bases sitting between them.

The chain couples TRBV5-1 to TRBJ2-1, with D perhaps given as TRBD1 or TRBD2 (5 bases each). The CDR3 length is 17 residues. Germline-derived CDR1 and CDR2 are SGHRS and YFSETQ. V was shortened by 0 bases and J by 0 bases, with 13 bases between the two germline ends. The CDR3 loop reads CASSLVGTTNSYNEQFF. DNA for the CDR3: TGCGCCAGCAGCTTGGTAGGGACCACCAACTCCTACAATGAGCAGTTCTTC.

A word on this clone: Other DNA sequences of this sample code for an identical CDR3. The chain recombines TRBV5-4 with TRBJ2-3; D ambiguous. Germline V gene sequence: CDR1 SGHNT, CDR2 YYREEE (reference sequence). V was pared by 4 bases and J by 0 bases, with 3 bases between. The CDR3 runs 12 residues. The CDR3, as DNA: TGTGCCAGCAGCGTTAGCACAGATACGCAGTATTTT. Encoded protein: CASSVSTDTQYF. Based on the CDR3 plus reference TRBV5-4 and TRBJ2-3, the full variable domain is ETGVTQSPTHLIKTRGQQVTLRCSSQSGHNTVSWYQQALGQGPQFIFQYYREEENGRGNFPPRFSGLQFPNYSSELNVNALELDDSALYLCASSVSTDTQYFGPGTRLTVL.

The chain uses TRBV20-1 and TRBJ2-3, with D perhaps being TRBD1 or TRBD2 (6 bases each). This CDR3 is built from 11 residues. V was trimmed by 5 bases and J by 10 bases, leaving 13 bases between them. Germline V gives CDR1 DFQATT, CDR2 SNEGSKA (reference sequence). The CDR3 protein is CSASGGLSQYF. The CDR3 DNA reads TGCAGTGCTTCCGGGGGCCTTTCGCAGTATTTT.

With regard to this clone: Other DNA sequences in the sample encode the same CDR3. This chain connects TRBV7-9 to TRBJ1-2; D ambiguous. With 1 base removed from V and 7 bases from J, the gap between germline ends came to 4 bases. The length of the CDR3 is 11 residues. The V gene's germline CDR1 is SEHNR and CDR2 FQNEAQ (reference sequence). The CDR3 DNA follows: TGTGCCAGCAGCTTAGTTGTTGGCTACACCTTC. Protein: CASSLVVGYTF.

The gene calls are TRBV29-1 and TRBJ1-1, with 9 bases identical to TRBD1. CDR3 size: 12 residues. Germline V gene lookup returns CDR1 SQVTM and CDR2 ANQGSEA. V dropped 7 bases and J dropped 6; count of bases not matched to a gene: 6. CDR3 amino acids: CSAGDREPEAFF. CDR3 DNA: TGCAGCGCGGGGGACAGGGAACCTGAAGCTTTCTTT.

The CDR3 DNA follows: TGTGCCAGCAGCTTACGCGGGATCGGCGGAGAGACCCAGTACTTC. Translating it yields CASSLRGIGGETQYF. This sequence joins TRBV7-3 and TRBJ2-5, with D possibly TRBD2 on 6 matching bases. This CDR3 spans 15 amino acids. V shed 2 bases and J shed 4 bases, with 14 bases lying between them. Germline assignment: CDR1 SGHTA and CDR2 FQGTGA.

CDR3 region: CASSPDLGTEAFF. As DNA, the CDR3 is TGTGCCAGCAGCCCAGACCTCGGCACTGAAGCTTTCTTT. This sequence joins TRBV5-6 and TRBJ1-1; D gene uncertain. CDR3 length: 13 residues. Germline V gene data show CDR1 as SGHDT and CDR2 as YYEEEE. V lost 4 bases to trimming and J lost 4 bases, with 11 bases between them.

The V call is TRBV5-6, the J call TRBJ2-3; TRBD2 agrees at 9 bases. Trimming cost V 6 bases and J 2 bases; bases outside gene matches: 4. The CDR3 length is 14 residues. CDR1 and CDR2 from the germline V gene are SGHDT and YYEEEE. CDR3 nucleotides: TGTGCCAGCACTGCGGGAGGGTTCACAGATACGCAGTATTTT. Protein sequence: CASTAGGFTDTQYF.

The CDR3 region is CASSLVWLAGGQETQYF. CDR3 nucleotides: TGCGCCAGCAGCTTGGTGTGGCTAGCGGGAGGGCAAGAGACCCAGTACTTC. The genes are TRBV5-1 and TRBJ2-5, with 12 positions matching TRBD2. Trimming took 0 bases from V and 2 from J; bases not matched to a gene: 5. The CDR3 is made up of 17 amino acids. Germline V gene data show CDR1 as SGHRS and CDR2 as YFSETQ. Looking up the rest from reference TRBV5-1 and TRBJ2-5 gives the full variable domain: KAGVTQTPRYLIKTRGQQVTLSCSPISGHRSVSWYQQTPGQGLQFLFEYFSETQRNKGNFPGRFSGRQFSNSRSEMNVSTLELGDSALYLCASSLVWLAGGQETQYFGPGTRLLVL.

The chain couples TRBV7-7 to TRBJ2-5; D gene unclear. The CDR3 loop spans 13 amino acids. V lost 2 bases to trimming and J lost 5 bases, with 9 bases between them. Germline CDR1 reads SSHAT; CDR2 reads FNYEAQ (reference sequence). Written as DNA, the CDR3 is TGTGCCAGCAGCTTACGACCCTCGGAGACCCAGTACTTC. It encodes CASSLRPSETQYF.

This chain uses TRBV30 with TRBJ2-1; D not resolved. There are 14 residues in the CDR3. Germline V gene lookup returns CDR1 GTSNPN and CDR2 SVGIG (reference sequence). V was pared by 0 bases and J by 7 bases, with 13 bases between. Here the CDR3 DNA reads TGTGCCTGGAGTGTACTCGGACGTCTTAATGAGCAGTTCTTC. Its protein is CAWSVLGRLNEQFF.

The chain links TRBV28 to TRBJ2-3, with TRBD2 matching 11 bases. The CDR3 covers 14 residues. Germline CDR1 and CDR2: MDHEN and SYDVKM. The V gene end was trimmed by 11 bases and the J gene end by 3 bases; junction bases not matched to a gene: 7. CDR3 DNA sequence: TGTGCCTCCGTAGCGGGAGGGAGAACAGATACGCAGTATTTT. Encoded protein: CASVAGGRTDTQYF. Looking up the rest from reference TRBV28 and TRBJ2-3 gives the full variable domain: DVKVTQSSRYLVKRTGEKVFLECVQDMDHENMFWYRQDPGLGLRLIYFSYDVKMKEKGDIPEGYSVSREKKERFSLILESASTNQTSMYLCASVAGGRTDTQYFGPGTRLTVL.

This clone is a singleton in its sample. The V and J genes are TRBV28 and TRBJ1-5; 8 positions match TRBD1. Germline-derived CDR1 and CDR2 are MDHEN and SYDVKM. The CDR3 extends over 17 amino acids. Trimming at V came to 4 bases and at J to 4 bases, leaving 12 bases not matched to a gene. CDR3 sequence: CASSSPVDRAKNQPQHF. The CDR3, as DNA: TGTGCCAGCAGTTCCCCGGTGGACAGGGCTAAAAATCAGCCCCAGCATTTT.

The chain uses TRBV6-5 and TRBJ1-1; 10 positions agree with TRBD1. The CDR3 length is 14 residues. Germline V lookup: CDR1 MNHEY, CDR2 SVGAGI. Trimming took 5 bases from V and 0 from J; bases not matched to a gene: 0. For the CDR3, the DNA is TGTGCCAGCAGTGACAGGGGGCTGAACACTGAAGCTTTCTTT. Translated, it gives CASSDRGLNTEAFF.

The chain uses TRBV9 and TRBJ1-2; possible D gene TRBD1, 6 bases. Trimming took off 0 bases at V and 9 bases at J, with 15 bases between the two ends. Germline V gene data show CDR1 as SGDLS and CDR2 as YYNGEE. There are 14 residues in the CDR3. The CDR3 spells CASSVAGASVSYTF. The CDR3 region has the DNA TGTGCCAGCAGCGTAGCAGGGGCGTCTGTAAGCTACACCTTC.

This clone occurred once. The gene calls are TRBV14 and TRBJ1-4, with TRBD1 as a possible D gene (6 bases). The V gene lost 4 bases and the J gene lost 11 bases, with 11 bases spanning the gap. CDR1 is SGHDN, CDR2 FVKESK, per germline. The CDR3 loop spans 12 amino acids. CDR3 in amino acids: CASSLDRRKLFF. DNA of the CDR3: TGTGCCAGCAGCCTTGACAGGAGGAAACTGTTTTTT.

The rearrangement uses TRBV6-1 and TRBJ2-1, with a tentative D call TRBD2 (6 bases). V was cut by 4 bases and J by 0 bases, with 13 bases left in between. The CDR3 has 16 residues. The germline V gene has CDR1 MNHNS and CDR2 SASEGT. CDR3 loop: CASSAPGTSSYNEQFF. The CDR3 bases are TGTGCCAGCAGTGCCCCCGGGACTTCCTCCTACAATGAGCAGTTCTTC.

CDR3 sequence (DNA): TGTGCCAGTACCGGGACTAGCGGGAGAACGGGCATTCAGTACTTC. The encoded protein is CASTGTSGRTGIQYF. This chain joins TRBV19 and TRBJ2-4; TRBD2 matches 14 bases. The ends lost 7 bases at V and 9 bases at J; junction bases unmatched: 8. From germline, CDR1 is LNHDA and CDR2 SQIVND (reference sequence). The length of the CDR3 is 15 residues.

V is TRBV28 and J is TRBJ2-7; D is possibly TRBD2 (5 bases). The CDR3 is made up of 14 amino acids. Germline-derived CDR1 and CDR2 are MDHEN and SYDVKM. The ends were cut back, 7 bases at V and 9 bases at J, with 22 bases in the middle. The CDR3 region has the DNA TGTGCCAGCACCCGGACCCCGATTGGGAGCGGGCAGTACTTC. Translating gives CASTRTPIGSGQYF. The entire variable domain, with the rest obtained from reference TRBV28 and TRBJ2-7, is as follows: DVKVTQSSRYLVKRTGEKVFLECVQDMDHENMFWYRQDPGLGLRLIYFSYDVKMKEKGDIPEGYSVSREKKERFSLILESASTNQTSMYLCASTRTPIGSGQYFGPGTRLTVT.